Shown below are 24 T cell receptor beta chains from a single sample sequenced in a study of CXCR3-negative and CXCR3-positive naive CD8 T cells. It was by 5' RACE with UMI labels that the TRB cDNA libraries were prepared. TCRdb reanalyzed the 5' RACE reads, giving one entry per CDR3 protein sequence and no DNA. In total, the table holds some 67,000 distinct CDR3 sequences. Input material: naive CXCR3- CD8+ T cells from blood. Subset here: CD45RO-CCR7+CD27+CD95- naive CD8+ T cells lacking CXCR3 (TNR3-). Receptor source: a human donor in good health. Some clones in this sample may be carry-over from other donors' samples.

V is TRBV2 and J is TRBJ2-7; checking the TCRdb D call of TRBD2 is not possible without DNA. Germline CDR1 and CDR2: SNHLY and FYNNEI. The CDR3 has 14 residues. The CDR3 here is CASMALSSSYEQYF.

CDR3 residues: CASSPSTTGANVLTF. V gene TRBV6-5 combines with J gene TRBJ2-6; there is no DNA to check the TCRdb D call of TRBD1. CDR1 is MNHEY, CDR2 SVGAGI, per germline. The CDR3 totals 15 residues.

The chain employs TRBV28 and TRBJ2-5; TCRdb designates TRBD2, a call that cannot be tested without DNA. The germline V gene encodes CDR1 MDHEN and CDR2 SYDVKM. The CDR3 has 16 amino acids. CDR3 residues: CASSPLARGQLGTQYF.

The rearrangement uses TRBV4-2 and TRBJ2-1; without DNA, the TCRdb call of TRBD1 cannot be checked. The CDR3 is 14 residues long. Germline assignment: CDR1 LGHNA and CDR2 YNFKEQ. The CDR3 sequence: CASRGRESYNEQFF.

The rearrangement links TRBV7-8 to TRBJ2-3; the D call from TCRdb, TRBD1, cannot be confirmed without DNA. CDR1 is SGHVS, CDR2 FQNEAQ, per germline. CDR3 length equals 16 residues. CDR3 region: CASSLGGDGGVDTQYF.

This sequence joins TRBV7-9 and TRBJ2-3; TCRdb selects TRBD1, and the lack of DNA leaves this call unchecked. The CDR3 loop spans 14 amino acids. Per the germline V gene, CDR1 is SEHNR and CDR2 is FQNEAQ (reference sequence). The chain's CDR3 is CASSIDSLTDTQYF.

The gene calls are TRBV7-9 and TRBJ2-1; the TRBD2 assignment by TCRdb is unverifiable without DNA. This CDR3 is 16 amino acids long. Germline V gene lookup returns CDR1 SEHNR and CDR2 FQNEAQ (reference sequence). The CDR3: CASSAQLAGVSNEQFF.

The V call is TRBV7-9, the J call TRBJ2-2; TCRdb selects TRBD1, and the lack of DNA leaves this call unchecked. The CDR3 totals 14 residues. Germline CDR1 SEHNR, CDR2 FQNEAQ (reference sequence). The CDR3 protein is CASSSHEGHGELFF.

The CDR3 spells CASSLEGTTNTGELFF. The chain is built from TRBV7-2 and TRBJ2-2; absent DNA, TCRdb's TRBD1 call cannot be checked. The CDR3 runs to 16 residues. Germline V gene lookup returns CDR1 SGHTA and CDR2 FQGNSA.

CDR3: CASSETTDPYNEQFF. The genes are TRBV10-2 and TRBJ2-1. In germline, CDR1 is WSHSY, CDR2 SAAADI. CDR3 length: 15 residues.

This chain uses TRBV2 with TRBJ2-7; TCRdb indicates TRBD2, and absent DNA this call remains unverified. This CDR3 region has 14 residues. The V gene's germline CDR1 is SNHLY and CDR2 FYNNEI. The CDR3 loop reads CASTLLAGDAEQYF.

V and J are TRBV12-3 or TRBV12-4 and TRBJ1-1. CDR3 length equals 13 residues. CDR3 sequence reads: CASSLITHTEAFF.

J is TRBJ2-7 and V is TRBV7-2; TCRdb designates TRBD1, a call that cannot be tested without DNA. Germline values: CDR1 SGHTA, CDR2 FQGNSA. The CDR3 has 13 residues. The CDR3 sequence: CAIDRENTYEQYF. The full variable domain, with the rest looked up from reference TRBV7-2 and TRBJ2-7, is GAGVSQSPSNKVTEKGKDVELRCDPISGHTALYWYRQSLGQGLEFLIYFQGNSAPDKSGLPSDRFSAERTGGSVSTLTIQRTQQEDSAVYLCAIDRENTYEQYFGPGTRLTVT.

The V call is TRBV6-5, the J call TRBJ2-2; TCRdb gives TRBD1 as the D gene, but with no DNA this cannot be confirmed. This CDR3 comprises 15 residues. Looked up from germline, CDR1 is MNHEY and CDR2 is SVGAGI. The CDR3 region is CASSYNGGNTGELFF.

The chain carries TRBV28 and TRBJ1-3. Germline lookup yields CDR1 MDHEN and CDR2 SYDVKM. The CDR3 contains 16 residues. The chain's CDR3 is CASSLLAGGSGNTIYF.

The rearrangement uses TRBV12-3 or TRBV12-4 and TRBJ2-7; the D call of TRBD1 rests on TCRdb alone, since no DNA is present to check it. The CDR3 spans 16 residues. CDR3 amino acids: CASFPEPGQGEYEQYF.

The chain employs TRBV15 and TRBJ2-5; the TRBD1 assignment by TCRdb is unverifiable without DNA. The CDR3 loop spans 13 amino acids. Germline V gene data show CDR1 as LNHNV and CDR2 as YYDKDF (reference sequence). The CDR3 here is CATSSPTGTPQYF.

The chain joins TRBV4-1 to TRBJ2-1. CDR1 and CDR2 from the germline V gene are MGHRA and YSYEKL. The CDR3 covers 15 residues. The CDR3 sequence: CASSLIVASYNEQFF.

The chain combines TRBV20-1 with TRBJ2-1. CDR1 DFQATT and CDR2 SNEGSKA come from the germline V gene (reference sequence). This CDR3 spans 15 amino acids. CDR3 loop: CSARDVYGKYNEQFF.

The gene calls are TRBV7-2 and TRBJ2-7. CDR1 and CDR2 from the germline V gene are SGHTA and FQGNSA. The CDR3 is 15 amino acids. The CDR3 sequence: CASSLEVTYGYEQYF.

The rearrangement joins TRBV5-1 to TRBJ2-3. CDR1 is SGHRS and CDR2 is YFSETQ in the germline V gene. This CDR3 comprises 14 residues. The CDR3 reads CASSSDAGTDTQYF.

J is TRBJ2-7 and V is TRBV7-9; TCRdb outputs TRBD1, but without DNA this stays unchecked. CDR3 length equals 15 residues. CDR1 and CDR2 from the germline V gene are SEHNR and FQNEAQ (reference sequence). The CDR3 sequence is CASSLGTPYSYEQYF.

The rearrangement links TRBV29-1 to TRBJ2-3. Germline V gene sequence: CDR1 SQVTM, CDR2 ANQGSEA. This CDR3 is 13 amino acids long. The CDR3 reads CSVDSAAADTQYF.

This chain joins TRBV20-1 and TRBJ2-7. Germline V gives CDR1 DFQATT, CDR2 SNEGSKA (reference sequence). The CDR3 runs 13 residues. This chain's CDR3 is CSASEREPHEQYF.